This T cell receptor beta chain was identified in a study of blood T cell repertoires in COVID-19. V lost 7 bases and J 0 bases, leaving 18 bases between the germline ends. Per germline, CDR1 KGHDR and CDR2 SFDVKD. The CDR3 has 16 amino acids. Per the study methods: Nucleated cell number was recorded as an estimate derived from reference gene primer amplification. Here immunoSEQ multiplex PCR was the method, and the copy in TCRdb shows in-frame clones only, minus some. That table furnishes V, J and clone size, whereas the DNA furnished D and trimming. The sample comprises about 150,000 clones, about nine tenths of which are singletons, and approximately 4.3% rests with the top ten.

The rearrangement links TRBV24-1 to TRBJ2-7; no definite D call. This clonotype was obtained from a woman aged 40 to 50 who had been exposed to COVID-19. Source material: PBMCs or T cells enriched from blood (not recorded which). This CDR3 is CATSDMFRNNSYEQYF. The CDR3 nucleotides are TGTGCCACCAGCGACATGTTTCGGAACAACTCCTACGAGCAGTACTTC.